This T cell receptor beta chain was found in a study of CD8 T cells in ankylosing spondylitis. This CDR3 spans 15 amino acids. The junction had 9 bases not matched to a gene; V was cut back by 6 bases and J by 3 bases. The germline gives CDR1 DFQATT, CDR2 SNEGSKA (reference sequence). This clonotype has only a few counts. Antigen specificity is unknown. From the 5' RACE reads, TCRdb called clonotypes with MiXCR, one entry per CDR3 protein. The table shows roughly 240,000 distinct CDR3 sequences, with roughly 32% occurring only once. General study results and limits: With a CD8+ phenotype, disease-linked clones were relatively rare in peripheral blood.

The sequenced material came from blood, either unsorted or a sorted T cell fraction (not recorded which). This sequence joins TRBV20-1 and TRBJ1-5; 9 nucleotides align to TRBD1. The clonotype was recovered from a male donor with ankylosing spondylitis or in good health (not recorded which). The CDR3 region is CSARTGGAINQPQHF. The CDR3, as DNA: TGCAGTGCCCGAACAGGGGGCGCAATCAATCAGCCCCAGCATTTT.